One sample yielded the 20 T cell receptor beta chains listed below, sequenced in a study of shared T cell receptors in the human thymus. Profiling relied on immunoSEQ multiplex PCR, and the TCRdb table lists in-frame clones only, not all of them. The data show under 700,000 clones, around 78% seen once. This sample was also put to use in a study of human thymus T cells.

Sequencing was carried out using thymocytes. The receptors here all came from a boy younger than two with a congenital heart defect.

The chain carries TRBV6-1 and TRBJ2-7, with 7 nucleotides matching TRBD1. V lost 6 bases to trimming and J lost 12 bases; unmatched junction nucleotides: 11. Germline CDR1 and CDR2: MNHNS and SASEGT. CDR3 length equals 12 residues. This CDR3 reads CASRDRRQGAYF. In DNA, the CDR3 is TGTGCCAGCAGGGATCGGAGACAGGGCGCGTACTTC.

This sequence joins TRBV5-6 and TRBJ1-3; 8 bases line up with TRBD1. Per the germline V gene, CDR1 is SGHDT and CDR2 is YYEEEE. This CDR3 comprises 16 residues. V was pared by 4 bases and J by 0 bases, with 6 bases of the junction left unmatched. CDR3 region: CASSPHRGASGNTIYF. The CDR3 DNA reads TGTGCCAGCAGCCCTCACAGGGGGGCCTCTGGAAACACCATATATTTT. Full variable domain (missing parts from reference TRBV5-6 and TRBJ1-3): DAGVTQSPTHLIKTRGQQVTLRCSPKSGHDTVSWYQQALGQGPQFIFQYYEEEERQRGNFPDRFSGHQFPNYSSELNVNALLLGDSALYLCASSPHRGASGNTIYFGEGSWLTVV.

The chain uses TRBV5-4 and TRBJ2-1, with D perhaps TRBD2 (5 bases). CDR3 length equals 12 residues. Germline assignment: CDR1 SGHNT and CDR2 YYREEE (reference sequence). V was trimmed by 2 bases and J by 13 bases, leaving 13 bases between them. CDR3 bases: TGTGCCAGCAGCTTCCCGGGAAGGGTTCAGTTCTTC. Protein sequence: CASSFPGRVQFF.

The V and J genes are TRBV5-4 and TRBJ2-5, with a tentative D call TRBD1 (6 bases). V was cut by 2 bases and J by 5 bases, with 16 bases left in between. The CDR3 has 15 residues. Germline assignment: CDR1 SGHNT and CDR2 YYREEE (reference sequence). CDR3 nucleotide sequence: TGTGCCAGCAGCTTTAACGTTGGGGGCCGGGAGACCCAGTACTTC. This codes for CASSFNVGGRETQYF. The full variable domain, in which reference TRBV5-4 and TRBJ2-5 provide the parts outside the CDR3, is ETGVTQSPTHLIKTRGQQVTLRCSSQSGHNTVSWYQQALGQGPQFIFQYYREEENGRGNFPPRFSGLQFPNYSSELNVNALELDDSALYLCASSFNVGGRETQYFGPGTRLLVL.

This sequence joins TRBV5-1 and TRBJ1-2; 9 bases are a match to TRBD1. Germline assignment: CDR1 SGHRS and CDR2 YFSETQ. Trimming took 3 bases from V and 8 from J; bases not matched to a gene: 8. This CDR3 has 14 amino acids. In DNA form, the CDR3 reads TGCGCCAGCAGCTCCTCGACAGGGGGAGGCGGCTACACCTTC. Its translation is CASSSSTGGGGYTF.

The V gene is TRBV13, the J gene TRBJ1-1; 7 nucleotides match TRBD1. CDR1 PRHDT and CDR2 FYEKMQ come from the germline V gene (reference sequence). CDR3 length equals 12 residues. Trimming at V came to 7 bases and at J to 1 base, leaving 0 bases not matched to a gene. CDR3: CASKGANTEAFF. CDR3 nucleotide sequence: TGTGCCAGCAAGGGGGCGAACACTGAAGCTTTCTTT. Full variable domain (missing parts from reference TRBV13 and TRBJ1-1): AAGVIQSPRHLIKEKRETATLKCYPIPRHDTVYWYQQGPGQDPQFLISFYEKMQSDKGSIPDRFSAQQFSDYHSELNMSSLELGDSALYFCASKGANTEAFFGQGTRLTVV.

In its sample, this clone was seen a few times. The J gene is TRBJ2-5, the V gene TRBV6-1, with D possibly TRBD2 on 6 matching bases. Trimming took 9 bases from V and 0 from J, leaving 14 bases between them. This CDR3 is 14 amino acids long. CDR1 and CDR2 from the germline V gene are MNHNS and SASEGT. In nucleotides, the CDR3 is TGTGCCAGATTAGCCGGAGGGTACCAAGAGACCCAGTACTTC. Its protein is CARLAGGYQETQYF.

The chain couples TRBV12-5 to TRBJ2-7; D perhaps matches TRBD2 (6 bases). This CDR3 has 14 residues. Per germline, CDR1 LGHNT and CDR2 FRNRAP. The V and J ends lost 3 bases and 0 bases respectively, with 9 bases between them. The CDR3 reads CASGFDGSSYEQYF. CDR3 coding DNA: TGTGCTAGTGGTTTTGACGGGAGCTCCTACGAGCAGTACTTC. Looking up the rest from reference TRBV12-5 and TRBJ2-7 gives the full variable domain: DARVTQTPRHKVTEMGQEVTMRCQPILGHNTVFWYRQTMMQGLELLAYFRNRAPLDDSGMPKDRFSAEMPDATLATLKIQPSEPRDSAVYFCASGFDGSSYEQYFGPGTRLTVT.

The V call is TRBV27, the J call TRBJ2-3; D is perhaps TRBD2 (5 bases). V was pared by 5 bases and J by 0 bases, with 33 bases between. CDR1 MNHEY and CDR2 SMNVEV come from the germline V gene (reference sequence). This CDR3 has 22 amino acids. Here the CDR3 DNA reads TGTGCCAGCAGTACCACTCCCCAACATCTCAGGAGGCCCCGACGTAGCACAGATACGCAGTATTTT. Its protein is CASSTTPQHLRRPRRSTDTQYF.

The V gene is TRBV28, the J gene TRBJ2-7; 8 positions agree with TRBD2. The germline CDR1 and CDR2 sequences are MDHEN and SYDVKM. The CDR3 contains 13 residues. V was clipped by 6 bases and J by 6 bases; unmatched bases: 7. The chain's CDR3 is CASRELAAGEQYF. The CDR3 region has the DNA TGTGCCAGCAGGGAACTAGCGGCGGGCGAGCAGTACTTC.

This sequence joins TRBV4-3 and TRBJ1-3, with D possibly matching TRBD1 (5 bases). The V end lost 0 bases, the J end lost 4 bases, and 10 bases lay between the germline ends. Germline V lookup: CDR1 LGHNA, CDR2 YSLEER. This CDR3 has 15 amino acids. This CDR3 is CASSQDAGYGNTIYF. The CDR3 DNA sequence: TGCGCCAGCAGCCAAGATGCAGGGTACGGAAACACCATATATTTT.

This chain joins TRBV18 and TRBJ2-3, with 9 bases lining up with TRBD2. Germline CDR1 KGHSH, CDR2 LQKENI. V lost 0 bases and J lost 3; bases outside the gene matches: 10. CDR3 length: 18 amino acids. The CDR3 loop reads CASSPPTSGPLGTDTQYF. In DNA form, the CDR3 reads TGTGCCAGCTCACCACCGACTAGCGGTCCATTGGGTACAGATACGCAGTATTTT.

The V call is TRBV5-6, the J call TRBJ1-4; D may be TRBD1 (6 bases). Germline CDR1 and CDR2: SGHDT and YYEEEE. Trimming took 3 bases from V and 6 from J, leaving 15 bases between them. The CDR3 is 15 residues long. DNA for the CDR3: TGTGCCAGCAGCTCTCAGGGGAAGTGGGATGAAAAACTGTTTTTT. Its protein product is CASSSQGKWDEKLFF. Full variable domain (missing parts from reference TRBV5-6 and TRBJ1-4): DAGVTQSPTHLIKTRGQQVTLRCSPKSGHDTVSWYQQALGQGPQFIFQYYEEEERQRGNFPDRFSGHQFPNYSSELNVNALLLGDSALYLCASSSQGKWDEKLFFGSGTQLSVL.

V usage is TRBV2 and J usage is TRBJ1-4, with 7 nucleotides matching TRBD1. CDR1 is SNHLY, CDR2 FYNNEI, per germline. This CDR3 contains 13 residues. With 10 bases clipped from V and 7 bases from J, the junction kept 9 bases outside the gene matches. The CDR3 sequence: CATRGPGGEKLFF. The CDR3 nucleotides read TGTGCCACCCGGGGGCCAGGGGGTGAAAAACTGTTTTTT.

The chain carries TRBV11-3 and TRBJ1-4; tentative D call: TRBD1 (5 bases). This CDR3 region has 15 residues. V lost 6 bases, J lost 6 bases, and 17 bases lay in between. Germline V CDR1 and CDR2: SGHNT, YENEEA. The DNA of the CDR3 is TGTGCCAGCAGTTTCATTTCGGGGGACCATGAAAAACTGTTTTTT. Its translation: CASSFISGDHEKLFF.

This chain links TRBV6-1 with TRBJ2-7, with TRBD2 identical over 14 bases. V was clipped by 2 bases and J by 4 bases; unmatched bases: 19. CDR1 is MNHNS and CDR2 is SASEGT in the germline V gene. The CDR3 has 21 amino acids. The CDR3 sequence is CASSERDREGSGTSGSYEQYF. The CDR3 DNA reads as TGTGCCAGCAGTGAACGGGACAGGGAAGGATCCGGGACTAGCGGGAGTTACGAGCAGTACTTC.

The chain employs TRBV11-2 and TRBJ1-1; possible D gene TRBD1, 5 bases. V dropped 0 bases and J dropped 3 bases, with 17 bases sitting between them. The CDR3 runs to 17 residues. Germline V gives CDR1 SGHAT, CDR2 FQNNGV. The CDR3 here is CASSLEGGRAGYTEAFF. In DNA form, the CDR3 reads TGTGCCAGCAGCTTAGAGGGGGGGAGGGCAGGGTACACTGAAGCTTTCTTT.

Only one count was recorded for this clone. This CDR3 reads CASSQGPTGANVLTF. The CDR3 DNA is TGTGCCAGCAGCCAGGGGCCGACTGGGGCCAACGTCCTGACTTTC. The V and J genes are TRBV9 and TRBJ2-6; TRBD1 might be the D (6 bases). Germline V gives CDR1 SGDLS, CDR2 YYNGEE. The V gene lost 4 bases and the J gene lost 2 bases, with 10 bases spanning the gap. This CDR3 is 15 amino acids long.

The CDR3 DNA reads TGTGCCAGCAGTTACTCGCAGGGGAACGAGCAGTACTTC. This codes for CASSYSQGNEQYF. The chain employs TRBV6-5 and TRBJ2-7; D might be TRBD1 (6 bases). CDR1 MNHEY and CDR2 SVGAGI come from the germline V gene. The CDR3 runs 13 residues. Trimming stripped 0 bases from V and 5 bases from J, with 8 bases between.

The chain combines TRBV7-9 with TRBJ2-3; no definite D call. Deletions cut 5 bases from V and 0 bases from J, with 6 bases between. Germline V lookup: CDR1 SEHNR, CDR2 FQNEAQ (reference sequence). CDR3 length: 13 residues. CDR3 sequence: CASSPSSTDTQYF. The CDR3 DNA reads TGTGCCAGCAGCCCTAGTAGCACAGATACGCAGTATTTT.